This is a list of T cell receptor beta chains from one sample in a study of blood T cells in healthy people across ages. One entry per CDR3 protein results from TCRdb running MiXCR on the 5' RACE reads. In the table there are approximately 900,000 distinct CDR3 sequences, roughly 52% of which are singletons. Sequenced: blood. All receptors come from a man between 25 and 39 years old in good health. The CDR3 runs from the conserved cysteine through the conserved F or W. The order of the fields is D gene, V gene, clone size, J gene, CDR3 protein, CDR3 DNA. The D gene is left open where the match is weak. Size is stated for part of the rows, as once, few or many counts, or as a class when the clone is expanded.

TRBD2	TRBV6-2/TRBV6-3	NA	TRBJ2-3	CATVPSGGTDTQYF	TGTGCCACCGTTCCTAGCGGGGGCACAGATACGCAGTATTTT
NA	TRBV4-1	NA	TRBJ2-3	CASSQEGKNTQYF	TGCGCCAGCAGCCAAGAAGGGAAAAATACGCAGTATTTT
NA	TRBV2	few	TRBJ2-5	CASSEAGRGLASQETQYF	TGTGCCAGCAGTGAAGCTGGGCGGGGGCTAGCCTCACAAGAGACCCAGTACTTC
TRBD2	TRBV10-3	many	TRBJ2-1	CAISDPGLGGGNEQFF	TGTGCCATCAGTGACCCCGGACTAGGCGGTGGGAATGAGCAGTTCTTC
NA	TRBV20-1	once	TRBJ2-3	CSARVGRTDTQYF	TGCAGTGCTAGGGTCGGACGCACAGATACGCAGTATTTT
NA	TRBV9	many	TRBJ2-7	CASSVAVGLNYEQYF	TGTGCCAGCAGCGTAGCCGTAGGGCTAAACTACGAGCAGTACTTC
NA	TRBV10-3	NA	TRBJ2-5	CAISEDLQETQYF	TGTGCCATCAGTGAGGACTTACAAGAGACCCAGTACTTC
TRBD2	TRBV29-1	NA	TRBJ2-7	CNAGAVAGSYEQYF	TGCAACGCAGGGGCGGTAGCGGGGTCCTACGAGCAGTACTTC
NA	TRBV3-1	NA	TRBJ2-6	CASSQAISGANALTF	TGTGCCAGCAGCCAAGCCATCTCTGGGGCCAACGCCCTGACTTTC
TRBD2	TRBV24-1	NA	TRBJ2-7	CATSDTSGGTYEQYF	TGTGCCACCAGTGATACTAGCGGGGGTACCTACGAGCAGTACTTC
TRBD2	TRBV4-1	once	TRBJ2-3	CASSQVEVSGATDTQYF	TGCGCCAGCAGCCAAGTTGAGGTGAGCGGGGCCACAGATACGCAGTATTTT
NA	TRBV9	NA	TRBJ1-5	CASSVLGRPNQPQHF	TGTGCCAGCAGCGTATTGGGACGCCCCAATCAGCCCCAGCATTTT
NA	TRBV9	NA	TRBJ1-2	CASSVAPAANYGYTF	TGTGCCAGCAGCGTAGCTCCGGCAGCTAACTATGGCTACACCTTC
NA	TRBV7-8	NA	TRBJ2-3	CASSSKRGEGFTDTQYF	TGTGCCAGCAGCTCTAAACGTGGGGAAGGCTTCACAGATACGCAGTATTTT
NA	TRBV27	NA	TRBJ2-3	CASSLPTDRRSTDTQYF	TGTGCCAGCAGTTTACCAACCGACAGGAGGAGCACAGATACGCAGTATTTT
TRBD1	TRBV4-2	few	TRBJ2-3	CASSLSTGGFSDTQYF	TGTGCCAGCAGCCTCTCGACAGGGGGATTTTCAGATACGCAGTATTTT
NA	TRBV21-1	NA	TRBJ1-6	CASRNRQGGRSPLHF	TGTGCCAGCAGGAATAGACAGGGAGGAAGGTCACCCCTCCACTTT
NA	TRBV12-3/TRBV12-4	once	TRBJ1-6	CASSLRGSVESPLHF	TGTGCCAGCAGTTTAAGAGGATCCGTGGAATCACCCCTCCACTTT
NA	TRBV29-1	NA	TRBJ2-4	CSVEEGTAKNIQYF	TGCAGCGTTGAAGAAGGGACAGCCAAAAACATTCAGTACTTC
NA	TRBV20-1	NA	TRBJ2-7	CSADGTQNYEQYF	TGCAGTGCAGACGGGACACAGAACTACGAGCAGTACTTC
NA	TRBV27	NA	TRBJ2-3	CASSDRQATDTQYF	TGTGCCAGCAGTGACAGGCAGGCAACAGATACGCAGTATTTT
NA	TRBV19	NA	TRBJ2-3	CASKWSDYPSTDTQYF	TGTGCCAGTAAATGGTCGGACTACCCAAGCACAGATACGCAGTATTTT
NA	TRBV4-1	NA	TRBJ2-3	CASSQAGISTDTQYF	TGCGCCAGCAGCCAAGCAGGGATTAGCACAGATACGCAGTATTTT
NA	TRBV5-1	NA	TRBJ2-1	CASSLAGRGRTNEQFF	TGCGCCAGCAGCTTGGCCGGGCGGGGACGGACGAATGAGCAGTTCTTC
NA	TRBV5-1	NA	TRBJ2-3	CASTVGDSTDTQYF	TGCGCCAGCACGGTGGGGGATAGCACAGATACGCAGTATTTT
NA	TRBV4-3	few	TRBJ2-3	CASSQGSLAVTDTQYF	TGCGCCAGCAGCCAAGGGTCACTAGCCGTAACAGATACGCAGTATTTT
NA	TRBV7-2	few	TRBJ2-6	CASSLSFAGFSGANVLTF	TGTGCCAGCAGCTTATCCTTCGCGGGGTTCTCTGGGGCCAACGTCCTGACTTTC
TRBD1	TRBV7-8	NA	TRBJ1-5	CASGDRAINQPQHF	TGTGCCAGTGGCGACAGGGCCATCAATCAGCCCCAGCATTTT
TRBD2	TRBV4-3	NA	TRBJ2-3	CASSQSGLGSTDTQYF	TGCGCCAGCAGCCAGTCGGGACTAGGTAGCACAGATACGCAGTATTTT
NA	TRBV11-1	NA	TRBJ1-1	CASSDPGQLNTEAFF	TGTGCCAGCAGCGATCCTGGACAGCTGAACACTGAAGCTTTCTTT
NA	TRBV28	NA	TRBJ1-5	CASRRQITSNQPQHF	TGTGCCAGCAGAAGACAGATAACTAGCAATCAGCCCCAGCATTTT
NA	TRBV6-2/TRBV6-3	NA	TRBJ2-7	CAAGTGLGEQYF	TGTGCCGCCGGGACGGGTTTGGGCGAGCAGTACTTC
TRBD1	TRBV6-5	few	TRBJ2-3	CASRQGTGDTDTQYF	TGTGCCAGCAGGCAAGGGACAGGGGACACAGATACGCAGTATTTT
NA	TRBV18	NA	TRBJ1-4	CASWSVSGTWLSEKLFF	TGTGCCAGCTGGAGTGTCTCAGGCACGTGGCTGAGCGAAAAACTGTTTTTT
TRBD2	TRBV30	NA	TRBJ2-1	CARQSGEGNEQFF	TGTGCCCGCCAAAGCGGGGAGGGCAATGAGCAGTTCTTC
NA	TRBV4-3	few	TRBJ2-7	CASSQEYGGGLRNEQYF	TGCGCCAGCAGCCAAGAGTATGGGGGGGGCCTAAGGAACGAGCAGTACTTC
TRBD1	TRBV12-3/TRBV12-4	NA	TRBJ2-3	CASSPLEGGRDTQYF	TGTGCCAGCAGTCCACTAGAAGGGGGCAGGGATACGCAGTATTTT
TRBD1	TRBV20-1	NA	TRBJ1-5	CSAGGQGKSQPQHF	TGCAGTGCTGGGGGACAGGGAAAGTCCCAGCCCCAGCATTTT
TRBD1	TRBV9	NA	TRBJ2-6	CASSGGQTISGANVLTF	TGTGCCAGCAGCGGGGGACAGACAATATCTGGGGCCAACGTCCTGACTTTC
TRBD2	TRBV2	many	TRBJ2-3	CASSQGLAGDTDTQYF	TGTGCCAGCAGTCAAGGACTAGCGGGGGACACAGATACGCAGTATTTT
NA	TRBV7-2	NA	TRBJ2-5	CASSLEPARRETQYF	TGTGCCAGCAGCTTAGAACCGGCTAGAAGAGAGACCCAGTACTTC
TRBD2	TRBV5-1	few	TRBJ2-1	CASGRERGGSYNEQFF	TGCGCCAGCGGCCGAGAGCGGGGGGGCTCCTACAATGAGCAGTTCTTC
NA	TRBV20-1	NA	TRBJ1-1	CSARGSADRTTEAFF	TGCAGTGCTAGAGGTTCGGCAGATAGGACCACTGAAGCTTTCTTT
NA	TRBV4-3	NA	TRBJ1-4	CASSQDGGATNEKLFF	TGCGCCAGCAGCCAAGATGGGGGGGCAACTAATGAAAAACTGTTTTTT
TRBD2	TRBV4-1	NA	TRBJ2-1	CASSRAGKIEPYNEQFF	TGCGCCAGCAGCCGAGCGGGAAAAATTGAGCCCTACAATGAGCAGTTCTTC
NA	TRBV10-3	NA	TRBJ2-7	CAISESGYSYEQYF	TGTGCCATCAGTGAGTCCGGATATAGCTACGAGCAGTACTTC
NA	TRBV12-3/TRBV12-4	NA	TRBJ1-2	CASRTEDRTNYGHTF	TGTGCCAGCAGGACCGAGGACAGAACTAACTATGGCCACACCTTC
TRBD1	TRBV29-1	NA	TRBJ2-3	CSVGQGLATDTQYF	TGCAGCGTGGGACAGGGGTTGGCGACAGATACGCAGTATTTT
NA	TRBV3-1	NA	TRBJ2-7	CASSQAGTWNLYEQYF	TGTGCCAGCAGCCAAGCCGGGACATGGAATTTGTACGAGCAGTACTTC
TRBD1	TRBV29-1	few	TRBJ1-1	CSVEDRLSGGNTEAFF	TGCAGCGTTGAAGATCGTCTCTCAGGGGGGAACACTGAAGCTTTCTTT
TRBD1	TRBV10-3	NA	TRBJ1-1	CAIRTGGSTEAFF	TGTGCCATCAGGACAGGGGGAAGCACTGAAGCTTTCTTT
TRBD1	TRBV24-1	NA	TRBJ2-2	CATRSSRGRGTGELFF	TGTGCCACCAGATCTTCCAGGGGGCGCGGGACCGGGGAGCTGTTTTTT
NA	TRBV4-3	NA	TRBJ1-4	CASSQDRDSGEKLFF	TGCGCCAGCAGCCAAGATCGAGACAGTGGGGAAAAACTGTTTTTT
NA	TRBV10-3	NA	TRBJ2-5	CAIRATQETQYF	TGTGCCATCAGGGCAACCCAAGAGACCCAGTACTTC
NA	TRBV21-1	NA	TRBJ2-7	CASIPSGGYEQYF	TGTGCCAGCATCCCCTCTGGGGGCTACGAGCAGTACTTC
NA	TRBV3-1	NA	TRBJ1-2	CASSQEGKTGGYTF	TGTGCCAGCAGCCAAGAAGGGAAAACGGGGGGCTACACCTTC
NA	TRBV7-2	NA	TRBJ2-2	CASSSQGMGHTGELFF	TGTGCCAGCAGCTCTCAGGGGATGGGCCACACCGGGGAGCTGTTTTTT
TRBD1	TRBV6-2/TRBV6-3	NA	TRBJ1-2	CASSSHLSTGAYYGYTF	TGTGCCAGCAGTTCCCACCTATCCACAGGGGCCTACTATGGCTACACCTTC
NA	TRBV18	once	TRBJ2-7	CASSPLSRDVDEQYF	TGTGCCAGCTCACCACTCAGCAGGGATGTCGACGAGCAGTACTTC
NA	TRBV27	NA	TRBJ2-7	CASSLDTGFSYEQYF	TGTGCCAGCAGTTTAGATACAGGGTTCTCCTACGAGCAGTACTTC